A selection of T cell receptor beta chains follows, all from one sample in a study of blood T cell repertoires in COVID-19. Data came from immunoSEQ multiplex PCR; TCRdb stores just in-frame clones and leaves some out. The repertoire consists of about 110,000 clones, with 88% occurring once and the leading ten covering around 2%. The sequencing sample was made of peripheral blood. These receptors came from a human donor in a cohort sampled during active COVID-19. Each CDR3 is given with its conserved first and last residue. The D gene is left open where the match is weak. Size is omitted from some rows. Given values are once, few, many or a class for expanded clones.

clone size	D gene	J gene	V gene	CDR3 length	CDR3 DNA	CDR3 protein
once	-	TRBJ1-2	TRBV27	13	TGTGCCAGCCAGGACAGCAATGGCTATGGCTACACCTTC	CASQDSNGYGYTF
once	-	TRBJ2-4	TRBV5-1	19	TGCGCCAGCAGCTCGGGAGGGGCCCGGGACAGACTAGCCAAAAACATTCAGTACTTC	CASSSGGARDRLAKNIQYF
-	-	TRBJ2-7	TRBV5-4	14	TGTGCCAGCAGCAAAGCTGTGGAGGACTACGAGCAGTACTTC	CASSKAVEDYEQYF
-	TRBD1	TRBJ1-3	TRBV7-6	20	TGTGCCAGCAGCTTCCGGGACAGGGGTCCCGCAGGGCTCTCTGGAAACACCATATATTTT	CASSFRDRGPAGLSGNTIYF
-	TRBD1	TRBJ2-7	TRBV6-5	14	TGTGCCAGCTGGGGGACAGGGGGCATATACGAGCAGTACTTC	CASWGTGGIYEQYF
-	TRBD1	TRBJ2-3	TRBV3-1/TRBV3-2	16	TGTGCCAGCAGCCACTCCGGGACAGGGGTGAGGCTGAGGCAGTATTTT	CASSHSGTGVRLRQYF
-	TRBD1	TRBJ1-2	TRBV28	14	TGTGCCAGCAGCTTAACAGGGGTGAGCTATGGCTACACCTTC	CASSLTGVSYGYTF
once	TRBD1	TRBJ2-3	TRBV5-1	16	TGCGCCAGCAGATCCGGCAGGGGGCAGGGGACAGATACGCAGTATTTT	CASRSGRGQGTDTQYF
-	TRBD1	TRBJ2-4	TRBV28	18	TGTGCCAGCAGTCCCATCGGGACAGGGGGTTTGGCCAAAAACATTCAGTACTTC	CASSPIGTGGLAKNIQYF
-	-	TRBJ1-2	TRBV7-9	13	TGTGCCAGCAGCCCGGAGGGACCCTATGGCTACACCTTC	CASSPEGPYGYTF
-	-	TRBJ2-1	TRBV29-1	14	TGCAGCGTTGGGGGGGCAGGGGGTTACAATGAGCAGTTCTTC	CSVGGAGGYNEQFF
-	TRBD1	TRBJ1-2	TRBV4-1	14	TGCGCCAGCAGCCCGGAGGGGGCCGGCTATGGCTACACCTTC	CASSPEGAGYGYTF
-	TRBD1	TRBJ1-2	TRBV7-2	16	TGTGCCAGCAGCTTAGGTGGACAGGGATCGAGCTATGGCTACACCTTC	CASSLGGQGSSYGYTF
-	TRBD1	TRBJ1-1	TRBV5-1	16	TGCGCCAGCAGCTTGGTGACAGGGGCATCGGGTACTGAAGCTTTCTTT	CASSLVTGASGTEAFF
-	-	TRBJ1-1	TRBV5-1	15	TGCGCCAGCAGCGTGACCCAACAGGGTACGACTGAAGCTTTCTTT	CASSVTQQGTTEAFF
-	TRBD1	TRBJ2-3	TRBV7-2	12	TGTGCCAGCAGCCCTCGACAGGGCCCCCCGTATTTT	CASSPRQGPPYF